The 25 T cell receptor beta chains presented below share a single source sample, sequenced in a study of blood T cells in healthy people across ages. A second PCR of 7 to 11 cycles used a sample-barcoded 5' primer and a J-beta primer mix. One entry per CDR3 protein results from TCRdb running MiXCR on the 5' RACE reads. The table records about 750,000 distinct CDR3 sequences, 40% to 65% of them present only once. Sequencing used blood. Every receptor here comes from an elderly man in good health.

This clonotype appeared a few times. The V gene is TRBV20-1, the J gene TRBJ2-5; 7 bases map to TRBD2. Germline assignment: CDR1 DFQATT and CDR2 SNEGSKA (reference sequence). The trim removed 5 bases at V and 5 bases at J, leaving 11 bases unmatched. This CDR3 has 14 amino acids. CDR3 coding DNA: TGCAGTGCTGGTAGCGGGTCGATAGGGGAGACCCAGTACTTC. It translates to CSAGSGSIGETQYF.

This chain connects TRBV7-2 to TRBJ2-7; 9 positions agree with TRBD1. The CDR3 consists of 17 residues. The V and J ends lost 7 bases and 6 bases, in that order; junction bases with no gene match: 19. Looked up from germline, CDR1 is SGHTA and CDR2 is FQGNSA. Written as DNA, the CDR3 is TGTGCCAGCACCTCTCACAGAGAGGACAGGGGTCAAAGCGAGCAGTACTTC. This gives the protein CASTSHREDRGQSEQYF.

The CDR3 DNA reads as TGCAGCGTTGGATCCCCGGACCGGGACTCCTACAATGAGCAGTTCTTC. Its translation is CSVGSPDRDSYNEQFF. V is TRBV29-1 and J is TRBJ2-1; TRBD2 is a possible D gene (5 bases). Germline assignment: CDR1 SQVTM and CDR2 ANQGSEA. This CDR3 is built from 16 residues. The ends were cut back, 4 bases at V and 0 bases at J, with 16 bases in the middle.

This clonotype was recorded once. The rearrangement joins TRBV10-2 to TRBJ2-1; 7 bases are a match to TRBD2. Looked up from germline, CDR1 is WSHSY and CDR2 is SAAADI. Trimming cost V 6 bases and J 1 base; bases outside gene matches: 6. The CDR3 has 15 amino acids. The CDR3, as DNA: TGCGCCAGCAGGGAAGGACTAGTGTCCTACAATGAGCAGTTCTTC. Encoded protein: CASREGLVSYNEQFF.

A few counts support this clonotype. This sequence joins TRBV12-3 or TRBV12-4 and TRBJ2-7, with D perhaps given as TRBD1 or TRBD2 (5 bases each). There are 14 residues in the CDR3. V shed 6 bases and J shed 0 bases, with 12 bases lying between them. Here the CDR3 reads CASRPRDRSYEQYF. The CDR3 DNA sequence: TGTGCCAGCAGGCCTAGGGACCGCTCCTACGAGCAGTACTTC.

This chain uses TRBV3-1 with TRBJ2-7; possible D gene TRBD1, 6 bases. V lost 4 bases, J lost 1 base, and 17 bases lay in between. CDR1 LGHDT and CDR2 YNNKEL come from the germline V gene (reference sequence). The CDR3 has 16 residues. CDR3 protein: CASSPDRSPKSYEQYF. The CDR3 DNA is TGTGCCAGCAGCCCGGACAGAAGTCCTAAATCCTACGAGCAGTACTTC.

The rearrangement links TRBV25-1 to TRBJ2-1; TRBD1 is a possible D gene (5 bases). The J call is uncertain, as TRBJ2-7 better fits the DNA end. Germline assignment: CDR1 MGHDK and CDR2 SYGVNS. This CDR3 has 13 amino acids. DNA of the CDR3: TGTGCCAGCAGTGAACTGGGGCGGAGTGAGCAGTACTTC. Its protein product is CASSELGRSEQYF.

The chain uses TRBV10-3 and TRBJ2-5, with D perhaps assigned TRBD1 or TRBD2 (6 bases each). V was pared by 5 bases and J by 1 base, with 8 bases between. CDR1 and CDR2 from the germline V gene are ENHRY and SYGVKD. The CDR3 length is 13 residues. This CDR3 reads CAISSGAQETQYF. As DNA, the CDR3 is TGTGCCATCAGTTCGGGGGCCCAAGAGACCCAGTACTTC.

This clonotype was recorded many times. The V and J genes are TRBV7-2 and TRBJ2-3; a weak D match, TRBD2 (5 bases). Germline CDR1 is SGHTA and CDR2 is FQGNSA. The CDR3 runs 14 residues. The V end was cut by 6 bases, the J end by 6 bases, with 16 bases between. CDR3 coding DNA: TGTGCCAGCAGACCACGGGGTGGGAAGGATACGCAGTATTTT. Translated, it gives CASRPRGGKDTQYF.

As regards this clonotype: The junction departs from germline at one end; a sequencing error may be responsible. This chain joins TRBV28 and TRBJ2-2; the D is unclear. Germline values: CDR1 MDHEN, CDR2 SYDVKM. This CDR3 spans 12 amino acids. CDR3 loop: CASSSNIGELFF. The DNA for the CDR3 is TGTGCCAGCAGCTCAAACATCGGGGAGCTGTTTTTT.

The genes are TRBV2 and TRBJ2-7; TRBD1 might be the D (6 bases). The germline CDR1 and CDR2 sequences are SNHLY and FYNNEI. This CDR3 is 14 amino acids long. V lost 7 bases and J lost 0, with 13 bases in between. In nucleotides, the CDR3 is TGTGCCAGCACCGGGACAAAAAGCTCCTACGAGCAGTACTTC. Residues: CASTGTKSSYEQYF.

The chain combines TRBV27 with TRBJ2-7; 10 nucleotides line up with TRBD2. TRBJ2-5 matches the DNA end more closely, so the J call is doubtful. The CDR3 has 14 amino acids. The germline V gene encodes CDR1 MNHEY and CDR2 SMNVEV (reference sequence). Written as DNA, the CDR3 is TGTGCCAGCAGTCAGAGCGGGAGGGGTGGGACCCAGTACTTC. Its translation: CASSQSGRGGTQYF.

The V and J genes are TRBV20-1 and TRBJ1-1; 7 nucleotides match TRBD1. Per the germline V gene, CDR1 is DFQATT and CDR2 is SNEGSKA (reference sequence). Unmatched junction bases numbered 7, after V lost 2 bases and J lost 1 base. This CDR3 comprises 15 residues. The chain's CDR3 is CSARNPGQANTEAFF. As DNA, the CDR3 is TGCAGTGCTAGAAATCCCGGACAGGCGAACACTGAAGCTTTCTTT.

The V gene is TRBV7-3, the J gene TRBJ2-1, with 12 positions matching TRBD2. The CDR3 is 16 residues long. Germline lookup yields CDR1 SGHTA and CDR2 FQGTGA. The V segment lost 5 bases and the J segment 12 bases; nucleotides outside the gene matches: 14. The CDR3 reads CASSPTGTSGPVGQFF. CDR3 coding DNA: TGTGCCAGCAGCCCAACCGGGACTAGCGGGCCTGTAGGGCAGTTCTTC. The full variable domain, its missing parts supplied by reference TRBV7-3 and TRBJ2-1, is GAGVSQTPSNKVTEKGKYVELRCDPISGHTALYWYRQSLGQGPEFLIYFQGTGAADDSGLPNDRFFAVRPEGSVSTLKIQRTERGDSAVYLCASSPTGTSGPVGQFFGPGTRLTVL.

Written as DNA, the CDR3 is TGTGCCAGCAGCGTAGCGGGGACTAGCGGCTCCTACGATCAGTACTTC. This sequence encodes CASSVAGTSGSYDQYF. The rearrangement joins TRBV9 to TRBJ2-4; TRBD2 matches 11 bases. The V gene's germline CDR1 is SGDLS and CDR2 YYNGEE. J gave up 12 bases and V 0 bases, and 11 bases lay outside the gene matches. CDR3 length equals 16 residues.

V gene TRBV7-2 combines with J gene TRBJ1-4; no clear D. Germline V gene data show CDR1 as SGHTA and CDR2 as FQGNSA. V gave up 2 bases and J gave up 4 bases, with 8 bases separating them. The CDR3 consists of 14 residues. The DNA for the CDR3 is TGTGCCAGCAGCTTACGGGGAATTAATGAAAAACTGTTTTTT. The encoded protein is CASSLRGINEKLFF.

This chain links TRBV20-1 with TRBJ2-3; 7 bases are shared with TRBD2. Germline trimming cut 6 bases from V and 2 bases from J; bases unmatched to any gene: 8. The CDR3 contains 14 residues. Germline V CDR1 and CDR2: DFQATT, SNEGSKA (reference sequence). CDR3 nucleotides: TGCAGTGCGACTAGCAAGGGGTTCACAGATACGCAGTATTTT. Residues: CSATSKGFTDTQYF.

The chain uses TRBV5-1 and TRBJ2-5; 10 bases are shared with TRBD2. The J call is doubtful: the DNA matches TRBJ2-7 better. Germline V gene sequence: CDR1 SGHRS, CDR2 YFSETQ. The CDR3 contains 15 residues. The CDR3 nucleotides are TGCGCCAGCAGCTTGGATACTAGCGGGAACTACGAGCAGTACTTC. Encoded protein: CASSLDTSGNYEQYF.

This clonotype was counted only a few times. This chain connects TRBV21-1 to TRBJ2-7; the DNA was not compared with TRBD2, the D call given in the table. TRBV21-1 is given as a pseudogene. This CDR3 spans 15 amino acids. As DNA, the CDR3 is TGTGCCAGCACTAGGGGAAATAGCGGGAATTACGAGCAGTACTTC. It yields the protein CASTRGNSGNYEQYF.

This chain connects TRBV11-2 to TRBJ2-5; TRBD1 is a possible D gene (5 bases). The DNA end lines up better with TRBJ2-7; the J call may be wrong. The CDR3 totals 15 residues. Germline CDR1 and CDR2: SGHAT and FQNNGV. The CDR3 DNA sequence: TGTGCCAGCAGCTTAGATGCACAGGTAATCGACGAGCAGTACTTC. It translates to CASSLDAQVIDEQYF.

This clonotype was seen only once. This chain joins TRBV29-1 and TRBJ1-5, with 12 bases fitting TRBD1. Germline V gives CDR1 SQVTM, CDR2 ANQGSEA. This CDR3 spans 15 amino acids. V trimming: 4 bases; J trimming: 4 bases; junction bases outside the gene matches: 5. Here the CDR3 reads CSVGGTGGGNQPQHF. In nucleotides, the CDR3 is TGCAGCGTTGGGGGGACAGGGGGCGGAAATCAGCCCCAGCATTTT.

The V gene is TRBV12-5, the J gene TRBJ1-1, with D perhaps matching TRBD1 (6 bases). This CDR3 contains 14 residues. Germline CDR1 LGHNT, CDR2 FRNRAP. V lost 1 base, J lost 1 base, and 7 bases lay in between. In DNA, the CDR3 is TGTGCTAGTGGTTTGGGGGGACAGAACACTGAAGCTTTCTTT. Its translation is CASGLGGQNTEAFF.

This clonotype was observed a few times. The chain carries TRBV7-9 and TRBJ2-4; perhaps D is TRBD1 or TRBD2 (5 bases each). V was shortened by 1 base and J by 1 base, with 14 bases between the two germline ends. CDR3 length: 17 amino acids. Germline V CDR1 and CDR2: SEHNR, FQNEAQ (reference sequence). DNA for the CDR3: TGTGCCAGCAGCTTAGTTCGGGACGAAGGGGCCAAAAACATTCAGTACTTC. It encodes CASSLVRDEGAKNIQYF. The full variable domain, its missing parts supplied by reference TRBV7-9 and TRBJ2-4, is DTGVSQNPRHKITKRGQNVTFRCDPISEHNRLYWYRQTLGQGPEFLTYFQNEAQLEKSRLLSDRFSAERPKGSFSTLEIQRTEQGDSAMYLCASSLVRDEGAKNIQYFGAGTRLSVL.

The chain employs TRBV10-3 and TRBJ1-2; 11 bases match TRBD1. This CDR3 is 15 amino acids long. Germline assignment: CDR1 ENHRY and CDR2 SYGVKD. V was clipped by 5 bases and J by 4 bases; unmatched bases: 6. The CDR3 is CAISTGQGGTYGYTF. The CDR3 DNA follows: TGTGCCATCAGTACGGGACAGGGGGGCACCTATGGCTACACCTTC.

V usage is TRBV12-3 or TRBV12-4 and J usage is TRBJ1-2; D unclear. This CDR3 is built from 13 residues. V lost 4 bases and J 4 bases, leaving 10 bases between the germline ends. The CDR3 DNA sequence: TGTGCCAGCAGTTCAGGAGGATCCTATGGCTACACCTTC. Residues: CASSSGGSYGYTF.